This T cell receptor beta chain was identified in a study of cytomegalovirus exposure and HLA in healthy donors. For the study at large: Among roughly 180 million T cells, an earlier analysis found roughly 120 million unique TCR beta sequences.

The CDR3 has 15 amino acids. Trimming removed 4 bases at V and 2 bases at J, with 16 bases between. CDR1 is SGHRS and CDR2 is YFSETQ in the germline V gene. General study findings and limits: A later analysis appeared to link common viral pathogens to several of the most significant clusters. In most subjects, TCR beta sequences reportedly gave accurate predictions of HLA-A and HLA-B alleles.

PCR used 60 Vbeta primers and 13 Jbeta primers. Sequencing was performed with immunoSEQ multiplex PCR; in TCRdb, only in-frame clones are kept and a portion is missing. The data show 85,000 to 130,000 clones, around 10% seen once. Note on this clone: Its antigen is not known.

Sequences were obtained from PBMCs. This receptor was identified in a man between 35 and 55 years old in good health and CMV-seropositive. This chain uses TRBV5-1 with TRBJ2-7, with D perhaps TRBD2 (6 bases). CDR3 nucleotide sequence: TGCGCCAGCAGCCCCAAGGTGGGAGGAACCTACGAGCAGTACTTC. Translated: CASSPKVGGTYEQYF.